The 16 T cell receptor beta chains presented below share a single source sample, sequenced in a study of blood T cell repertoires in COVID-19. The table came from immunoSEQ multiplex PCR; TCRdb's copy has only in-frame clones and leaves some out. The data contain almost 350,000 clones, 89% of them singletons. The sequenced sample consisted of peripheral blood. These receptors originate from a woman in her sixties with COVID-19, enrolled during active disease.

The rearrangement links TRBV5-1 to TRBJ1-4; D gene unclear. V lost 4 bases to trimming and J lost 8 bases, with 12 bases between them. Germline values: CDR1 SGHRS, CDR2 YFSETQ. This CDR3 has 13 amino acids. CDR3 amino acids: CASSREAGEKLFF. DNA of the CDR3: TGCGCCAGCAGCCGAGAGGCGGGGGAAAAACTGTTTTTT.

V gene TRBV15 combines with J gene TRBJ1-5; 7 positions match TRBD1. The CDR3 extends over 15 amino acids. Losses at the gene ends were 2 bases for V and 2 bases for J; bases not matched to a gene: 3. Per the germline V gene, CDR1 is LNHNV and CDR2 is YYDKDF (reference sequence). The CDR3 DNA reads TGTGCCACCAGCAGACCAGGACAGGGCAATCAGCCCCAGCATTTT. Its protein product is CATSRPGQGNQPQHF.

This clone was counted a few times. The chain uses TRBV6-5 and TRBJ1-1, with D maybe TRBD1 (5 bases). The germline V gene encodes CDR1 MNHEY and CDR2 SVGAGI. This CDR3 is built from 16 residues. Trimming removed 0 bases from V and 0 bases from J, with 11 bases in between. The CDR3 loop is CASSYSFDSMNTEAFF. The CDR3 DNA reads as TGTGCCAGCAGTTACTCGTTTGACAGCATGAACACTGAAGCTTTCTTT.

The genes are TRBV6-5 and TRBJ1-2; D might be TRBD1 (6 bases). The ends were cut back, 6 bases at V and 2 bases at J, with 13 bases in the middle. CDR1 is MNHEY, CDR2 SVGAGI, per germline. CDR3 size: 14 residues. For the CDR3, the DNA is TGTGCCAGCAGACAGACAGGATCCAACTATGGCTACACCTTC. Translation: CASRQTGSNYGYTF.

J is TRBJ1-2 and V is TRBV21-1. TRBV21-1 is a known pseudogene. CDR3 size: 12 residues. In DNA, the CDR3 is TGTGCCAGCAGGCCTAGCAAGGATGGCTACACCTTC. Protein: CASRPSKDGYTF.

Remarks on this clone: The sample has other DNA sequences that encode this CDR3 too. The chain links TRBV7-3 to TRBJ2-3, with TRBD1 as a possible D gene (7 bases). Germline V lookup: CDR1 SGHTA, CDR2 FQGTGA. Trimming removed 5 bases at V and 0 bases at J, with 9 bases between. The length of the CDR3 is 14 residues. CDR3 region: CASSPGGSTDTQYF. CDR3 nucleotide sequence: TGTGCCAGCAGCCCAGGGGGGAGCACAGATACGCAGTATTTT.

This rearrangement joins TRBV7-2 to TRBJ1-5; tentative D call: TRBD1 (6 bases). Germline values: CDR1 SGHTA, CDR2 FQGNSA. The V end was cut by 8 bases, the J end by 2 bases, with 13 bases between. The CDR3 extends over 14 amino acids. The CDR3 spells CASGKDSRNQPQHF. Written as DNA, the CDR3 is TGTGCCAGCGGCAAGGACAGCCGCAATCAGCCCCAGCATTTT.

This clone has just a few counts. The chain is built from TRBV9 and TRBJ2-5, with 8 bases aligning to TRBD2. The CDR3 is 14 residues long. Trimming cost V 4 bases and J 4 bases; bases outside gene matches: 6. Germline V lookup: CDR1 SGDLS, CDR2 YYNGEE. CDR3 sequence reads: CASSSGGGAETQYF. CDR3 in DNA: TGTGCCAGCAGCTCCGGGGGGGGAGCAGAGACCCAGTACTTC.

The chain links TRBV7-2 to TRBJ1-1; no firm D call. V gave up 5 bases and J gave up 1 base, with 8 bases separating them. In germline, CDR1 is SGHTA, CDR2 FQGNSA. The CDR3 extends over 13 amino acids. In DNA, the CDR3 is TGTGCCAGCAGCCTGACACCGAACACTGAAGCTTTCTTT. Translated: CASSLTPNTEAFF.

The CDR3 protein is CASSLQGGSGNTIYF. CDR3 bases: TGTGCCAGCAGCCTCCAGGGTGGCTCTGGAAACACCATATATTTT. V gene TRBV3-1 (or the pseudogene TRBV3-2) combines with J gene TRBJ1-3, with a tentative D call TRBD1 (5 bases). The CDR3 covers 15 residues. V lost 4 bases to trimming and J lost 0 bases, with 10 bases between them. Germline CDR1 and CDR2: LGHDT and YNNKEL (reference sequence).

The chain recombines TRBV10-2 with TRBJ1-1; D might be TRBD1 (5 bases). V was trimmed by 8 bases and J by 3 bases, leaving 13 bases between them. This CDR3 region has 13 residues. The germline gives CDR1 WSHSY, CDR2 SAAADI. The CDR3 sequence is CASAFGGDTEAFF. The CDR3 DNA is TGCGCCAGCGCGTTTGGAGGGGACACTGAAGCTTTCTTT.

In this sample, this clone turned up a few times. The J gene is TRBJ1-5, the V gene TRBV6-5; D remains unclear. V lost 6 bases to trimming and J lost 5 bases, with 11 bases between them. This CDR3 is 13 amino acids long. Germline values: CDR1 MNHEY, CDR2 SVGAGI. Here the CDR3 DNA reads TGTGCCAGCAGGGATAGGAGGGATCAGCCCCAGCATTTT. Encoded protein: CASRDRRDQPQHF.

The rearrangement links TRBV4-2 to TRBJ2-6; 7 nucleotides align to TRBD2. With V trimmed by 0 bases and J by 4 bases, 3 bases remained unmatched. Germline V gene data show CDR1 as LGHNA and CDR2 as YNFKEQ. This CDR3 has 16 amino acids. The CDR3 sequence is CASSQDGGDGANVLTF. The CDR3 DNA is TGTGCCAGCAGCCAAGATGGGGGGGACGGGGCCAACGTCCTGACTTTC.

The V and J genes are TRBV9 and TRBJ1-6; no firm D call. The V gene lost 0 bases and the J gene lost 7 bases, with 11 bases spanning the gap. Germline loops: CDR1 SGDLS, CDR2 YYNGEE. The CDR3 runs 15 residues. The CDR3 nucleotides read TGTGCCAGCAGCGTAGAAGGAATGGGCAATTCACCCCTCCACTTT. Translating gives CASSVEGMGNSPLHF.

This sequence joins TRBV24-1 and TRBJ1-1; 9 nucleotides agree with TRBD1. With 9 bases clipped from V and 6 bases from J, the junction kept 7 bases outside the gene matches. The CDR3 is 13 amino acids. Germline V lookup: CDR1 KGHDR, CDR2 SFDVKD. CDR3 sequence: CATARQGGSEAFF. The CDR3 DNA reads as TGTGCCACCGCCCGACAGGGGGGCTCTGAAGCTTTCTTT.

In DNA form, the CDR3 reads TGTGCCAGCAGCTTAGATATTACAAACTACAATGAGCAGTTCTTC. As protein: CASSLDITNYNEQFF. The gene calls are TRBV7-9 and TRBJ2-1, with D unclear. In germline, CDR1 is SEHNR, CDR2 FQNEAQ (reference sequence). This CDR3 comprises 15 residues. Trimming pared 1 base from V and 3 bases from J, leaving 10 bases between.